This TCR beta chain was captured in a study of blood T cell repertoires in COVID-19 (dated by TCRdb to 2020 to 2022). Background on the whole study: For ImmuneRACE Cohort 3, a participant was defined as recovered based on two consecutive negative NP/OP PCR tests, clearance by a healthcare professional, or resolution of symptoms. Samples covering the acute and convalescent phases of COVID-19 were provided by collaborators in the United States, Italy and Spain. The prospective study material was composed of cDNA or gDNA derived from T cells, B-cell-depleted T cells, or PBMCs. Deeply sampled blood TCRbeta repertoires from subjects exposed to, actively infected with, or recovered from COVID-19 were included in the dataset. The repertoires were released in a freely available public database meant as a resource for research on the immune response to SARS-CoV-2. Samples came from the ongoing ImmuneRACE study (first 160 participants) plus 1,254 subjects from 6 global collaborators. Nearly every sample came with metadata listing a de-identified subject ID, COVID-19 status, age in years and sex. Where HLA class I and class II types were available, the types were taken from metadata supplied by the sample provider, not from assay-based typing. On the study overall, not on this receptor specifically: Clinical and demographic metadata were provided uncurated, with the amount varying by source and participant.

This clone has only a few counts. It has no known antigen specificity. One base away there is no much larger clone; base qualities are not given. Participants in the prospective study were aged roughly 18 to 100 years, lived in 20 to 30 United States geographic areas, and enrolled through a virtual design. To assign participants to cohorts, the prospective study relied on clinical history that participants themselves reported in a screening survey and a study questionnaire. In the prospective study, mobile phlebotomists collected whole blood, serum and a nasopharyngeal or oropharyngeal swab from each participant. Additional blood draws and questionnaires over an approximately two-month period could optionally be provided by prospective study participants. Before DNA extraction, blood samples from the prospective study were shipped at room temperature or frozen. TCRbeta CDR3 regions were amplified from genomic DNA by means of the immunoSEQ Assay, a bias-controlled multiplex PCR. For the original study's pipeline: Within the assay, amplification of reference gene primers was used to estimate how many nucleated cells each sample contained. Sequence reads were collapsed and filtered to measure the absolute abundance of every unique TCRbeta CDR3 rearrangement. For each sample, productive Simpson clonality was calculated as the square root of Simpson's diversity index across productive rearrangements. Entries here come from immuneACCESS through TCRdb and include only in-frame sequences with V and J called. Some clones fail to appear in such tables; in the studies checked, an unresolved V gene covers under half of the shortfall, and the cause of the remainder is unknown. The D gene and trimming were derived from the DNA, and the V and J assignments and clone size from that table. This sample holds 300,000 to 450,000 clones; 70% to 90% were observed only once. The ten largest account for roughly 2% of the sample.

From its cysteine to its phenylalanine, the CDR3 spans 18 amino acids. The entry retains the CDR3 DNA only, 54 bases that are in frame from base 1. V ends up 0 bases short and J 7 bases short, with an unmatched junction base count of 15. The CDR1 and CDR2 encoded by the germline V gene (reference sequence) are LNHDA and SQIVND. The V gene is TRBV19 and the J gene is TRBJ1-5, with 7 bases in between that match TRBD1. The origin of this receptor is a man aged 35-49 years in a cohort exposed to, infected with or recovered from COVID-19 (not recorded which). Material: PBMCs or T cells enriched from blood (not recorded which). The CDR3 is CASSIEGDRGLSKQPQHF. The nucleotides are TGTGCCAGTAGTATAGAGGGGGACAGAGGGTTGTCTAAACAGCCCCAGCATTTT.